This paragraph covers one TCR beta chain sequence. Germline V CDR1 and CDR2: LGHNA, YSLEER. The CDR3 has 17 amino acids. This entry belongs to a study of T cells expressing NK-cell markers. TCRdb processed the 5' RACE reads again and assigns one entry to each CDR3 protein, with no DNA. The table lists around 260,000 distinct CDR3 sequences. The rearrangement uses TRBV4-3 and TRBJ2-7; TCRdb selects TRBD1, and the lack of DNA leaves this call unchecked. Sequencing was carried out using blood T cells: a sorted CD56 or NKG2C T cell subset, CD4+ or CD8+ T cells, or bulk PBMC T cells (not recorded which). The TCR sequence derives from a woman aged 18 to 75 in good health. CDR3: CASSQDFTGVGSYEQYF.